A single sample gave rise to the 15 T cell receptor beta chains below, sequenced in a study of circulating and synovial CD4+ cells in juvenile arthritis. Clones were sequenced by immunoSEQ multiplex PCR, and TCRdb holds only the in-frame ones, with some missing. This sample has tens of thousands of clones, with about 94% found just once. The sample consisted of CD4+ T cells from blood. The receptors derive from a human donor with juvenile idiopathic arthritis.

This chain connects TRBV6-1 to TRBJ1-2; D gene uncertain. The CDR3 covers 13 residues. Trimming removed 4 bases at V and 7 bases at J, with 13 bases between. Per the germline V gene, CDR1 is MNHNS and CDR2 is SASEGT. The CDR3 DNA sequence: TGTGCCAGCAGTGTATGGGAGTCCGGTGGCTACACCTTC. Protein: CASSVWESGGYTF.

The V and J genes are TRBV18 and TRBJ1-3; 9 bases fit TRBD1. With V trimmed by 3 bases and J by 4 bases, 1 base remained unmatched. The CDR3 has 14 residues. From germline, CDR1 is KGHSH and CDR2 LQKENI. The CDR3 is CASSPGTGGNTIYF. CDR3 nucleotide sequence: TGTGCCAGCTCACCCGGGACAGGGGGAAACACCATATATTTT. The full variable domain, completed using reference TRBV18 and TRBJ1-3, is NAGVMQNPRHLVRRRGQEARLRCSPMKGHSHVYWYRQLPEEGLKFMVYLQKENIIDESGMPKERFSAEFPKEGPSILRIQQVVRGDSAAYFCASSPGTGGNTIYFGEGSWLTVV.

The genes are TRBV6-1 and TRBJ2-1; D perhaps matches TRBD1 (6 bases). The CDR3 extends over 17 amino acids. V lost 2 bases and J lost 1, with 15 bases in between. Per germline, CDR1 MNHNS and CDR2 SASEGT. This chain's CDR3 is CASSEIGDRRSYNEQFF. The CDR3 DNA reads as TGTGCCAGCAGTGAAATTGGAGACAGGAGATCCTACAATGAGCAGTTCTTC.

The rearrangement links TRBV6-5 to TRBJ1-2; D is unclear. The CDR3 runs 13 residues. CDR1 MNHEY and CDR2 SVGAGI come from the germline V gene. Trimming shortened V by 5 bases and J by 5 bases, and 12 bases separated the two germline ends. The CDR3 coding sequence is TGTGCCAGCAGTCCGGGGAGTCGGTATGGCTACACCTTC. It codes for CASSPGSRYGYTF.

J is TRBJ1-2 and V is TRBV21-1; the table's D call TRBD1 went unverified against the DNA. TRBV21-1 is noted as a pseudogene. The CDR3 runs to 15 residues. This chain's CDR3 is CASSKGRDITHGYTF. The CDR3 nucleotides read TGTGCCAGCAGCAAAGGTAGGGACATTACCCACGGCTACACCTTC.

This chain joins TRBV30 and TRBJ1-1; D perhaps matches TRBD1 (6 bases). The CDR3 is 15 amino acids. Trimming took 0 bases from V and 1 from J, leaving 12 bases between them. The V gene's germline CDR1 is GTSNPN and CDR2 SVGIG (reference sequence). The CDR3 nucleotides read TGTGCCTGGAGTGTAGGGGGACACCGGAACACTGAAGCTTTCTTT. This codes for CAWSVGGHRNTEAFF.

This rearrangement joins TRBV5-1 to TRBJ2-5, with 7 positions matching TRBD2. Germline CDR1 reads SGHRS; CDR2 reads YFSETQ. The CDR3 spans 15 residues. The junction had 8 bases not matched to a gene; V was cut back by 1 base and J by 5 bases. The CDR3 loop reads CASSLIAGRGETQYF. CDR3 nucleotides: TGCGCCAGCAGCTTGATCGCAGGGCGGGGGGAGACCCAGTACTTC. Full variable domain (outside the CDR3, taken from reference TRBV5-1 and TRBJ2-5): KAGVTQTPRYLIKTRGQQVTLSCSPISGHRSVSWYQQTPGQGLQFLFEYFSETQRNKGNFPGRFSGRQFSNSRSEMNVSTLELGDSALYLCASSLIAGRGETQYFGPGTRLLVL.

V usage is TRBV29-1 and J usage is TRBJ2-7; 7 nucleotides line up with TRBD1. This CDR3 comprises 15 residues. Germline assignment: CDR1 SQVTM and CDR2 ANQGSEA. Trimming at V came to 0 bases and at J to 3 bases, leaving 8 bases not matched to a gene. CDR3 region: CSVEDGYRGDYEQYF. The CDR3 bases are TGCAGCGTTGAAGATGGTTACAGGGGAGACTACGAGCAGTACTTC.

The rearrangement links TRBV6-4 to TRBJ1-2; D is unclear. CDR1 and CDR2 (germline): MRHNA, SNTAGT. The CDR3 is made up of 13 amino acids. V shed 2 bases and J shed 8 bases, with 12 bases lying between them. CDR3 sequence reads: CASSDGRLSGYTF. The CDR3 coding sequence is TGTGCCAGCAGTGACGGCCGACTGTCGGGCTACACCTTC.

The CDR3 loop is CASSRGGSYEQYF. Here the CDR3 DNA reads TGTGCCAGCAGCCGCGGGGGATCCTACGAGCAGTACTTC. The V call is TRBV5-8, the J call TRBJ2-7; 7 bases map to TRBD2. The J segment lost 1 base and the V segment lost 4 bases, leaving 2 bases of the junction unmatched. The germline V gene encodes CDR1 SGHTS and CDR2 YDEGEE. The CDR3 extends over 13 amino acids.

CDR3 nucleotides: TGTGCCAGCAGCGGTGAGGGGGAAAACCTCTACAATGAGCAGTTCTTC. Residues: CASSGEGENLYNEQFF. This chain connects TRBV9 to TRBJ2-1; D possibly corresponds to TRBD1 (6 bases). Between the trimmed V and J ends, which lost 3 bases and 3 bases, there was a span of 16 bases. This CDR3 has 16 residues. CDR1 and CDR2 from the germline V gene are SGDLS and YYNGEE.

The chain carries TRBV19 and TRBJ2-7, with 7 positions matching TRBD1. CDR3 size: 14 residues. J lost 2 bases, V lost 5 bases, and 6 bases had no gene match. The germline V gene encodes CDR1 LNHDA and CDR2 SQIVND (reference sequence). Here the CDR3 reads CASSEDRDTYEQYF. The CDR3 region has the DNA TGTGCCAGTAGTGAAGACAGGGATACCTACGAGCAGTACTTC.

The chain combines TRBV6-4 with TRBJ2-3; D perhaps matches TRBD1 (5 bases). The CDR3 contains 13 residues. V lost 2 bases to trimming and J lost 3 bases, with 6 bases between them. Germline V lookup: CDR1 MRHNA, CDR2 SNTAGT. DNA for the CDR3: TGTGCCAGCAGTGACCGACAGACAGATACGCAGTATTTT. Translation gives CASSDRQTDTQYF.

The CDR3 sequence is CASSWAGTGGASTEKLFF. The CDR3 DNA sequence: TGCGCCAGCAGCTGGGCCGGGACAGGGGGCGCCTCCACTGAAAAACTGTTTTTT. This chain connects TRBV5-1 to TRBJ1-4; 12 positions agree with TRBD1. With V trimmed by 3 bases and J by 7 bases, 13 bases remained unmatched. Per the germline V gene, CDR1 is SGHRS and CDR2 is YFSETQ. This CDR3 is built from 18 residues.

The gene calls are TRBV5-6 and TRBJ2-2; D call uncertain. Germline values: CDR1 SGHDT, CDR2 YYEEEE. This CDR3 comprises 13 residues. Trimming cost V 4 bases and J 4 bases, with 8 bases left between them. DNA of the CDR3: TGTGCCAGCAGCCCGGTCCTCACCGGGGAGCTGTTTTTT. This encodes CASSPVLTGELFF.